This TCR beta chain was documented in a study of early T cells in non-severe SARS-CoV-2 infection. Study context: Chains from this unsorted whole-blood bulk RNA could not be paired.

Unique molecular identifiers (one per individual cDNA molecule) were attached. TCRdb used MiXCR to reprocess the 5' RACE reads, holding one entry per CDR3 protein. Found here are 45,000 to 60,000 distinct CDR3 sequences, roughly 7.7% of them singletons; the top ten hold under 3.5%. On this clonotype: Its specificity is not known.

V was pared by 6 bases and J by 2 bases, with 14 bases between. The germline gives CDR1 LNHDA, CDR2 SQIVND (reference sequence). CDR3 length: 14 residues. Overall study findings and caveats: Anti-spike CD8 specificities were favored by VDJdb matching, whose results missed private and CD4 specificities.

The TCR comes from an adult who was a healthcare worker with PCR-confirmed SARS-CoV-2 infection or an uninfected control (not recorded which). Sequencing used whole blood. The chain uses TRBV19 and TRBJ2-7, with a tentative D call TRBD1 (6 bases). CDR3 sequence reads: CASRARDKTYEQYF. The CDR3, as DNA: TGTGCCAGTAGGGCCCGGGACAAAACCTACGAGCAGTACTTC.